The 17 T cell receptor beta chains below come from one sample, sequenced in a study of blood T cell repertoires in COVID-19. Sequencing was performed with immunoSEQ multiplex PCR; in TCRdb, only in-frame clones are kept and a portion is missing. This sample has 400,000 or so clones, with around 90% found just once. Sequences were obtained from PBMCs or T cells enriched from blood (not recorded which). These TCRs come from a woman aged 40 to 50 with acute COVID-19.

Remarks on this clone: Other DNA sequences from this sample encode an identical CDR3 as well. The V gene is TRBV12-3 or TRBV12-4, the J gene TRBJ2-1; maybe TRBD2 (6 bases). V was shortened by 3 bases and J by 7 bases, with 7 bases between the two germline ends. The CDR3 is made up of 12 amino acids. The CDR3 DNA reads TGTGCCAGCAGTTTCAGCGGGAATGAGCAGTTCTTC. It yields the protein CASSFSGNEQFF.

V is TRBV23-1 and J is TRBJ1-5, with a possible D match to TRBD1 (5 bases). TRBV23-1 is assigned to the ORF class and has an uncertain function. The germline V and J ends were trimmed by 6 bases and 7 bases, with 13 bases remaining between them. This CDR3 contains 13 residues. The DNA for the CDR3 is TGCGCCAGCAGGGGGCGTTTGGGACAGCCCCAGCATTTT. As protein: CASRGRLGQPQHF.

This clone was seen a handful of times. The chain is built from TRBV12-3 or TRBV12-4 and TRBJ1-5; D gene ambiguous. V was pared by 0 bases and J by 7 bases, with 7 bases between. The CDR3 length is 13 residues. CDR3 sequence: CASSLALGQPQHF. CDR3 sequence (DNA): TGTGCCAGCAGTTTAGCGCTCGGGCAGCCCCAGCATTTT.

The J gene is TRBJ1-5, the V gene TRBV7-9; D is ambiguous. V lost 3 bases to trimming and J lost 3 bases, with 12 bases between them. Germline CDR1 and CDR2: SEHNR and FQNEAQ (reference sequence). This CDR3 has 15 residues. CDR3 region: CASSFVKLTNQPQHF. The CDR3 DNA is TGTGCCAGCAGCTTTGTCAAGCTTACCAATCAGCCCCAGCATTTT.

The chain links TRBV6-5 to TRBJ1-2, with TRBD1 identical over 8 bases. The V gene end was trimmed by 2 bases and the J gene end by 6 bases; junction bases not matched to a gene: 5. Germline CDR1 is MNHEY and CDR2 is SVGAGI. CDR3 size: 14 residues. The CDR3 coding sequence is TGTGCCAGCAGTTACCACAGACAGGGGAATGGCTACACCTTC. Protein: CASSYHRQGNGYTF.

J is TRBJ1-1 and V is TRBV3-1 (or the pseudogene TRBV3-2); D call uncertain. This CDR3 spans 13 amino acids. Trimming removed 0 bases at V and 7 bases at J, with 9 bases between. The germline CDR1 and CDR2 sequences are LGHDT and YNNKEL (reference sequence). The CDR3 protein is CASSQDLRHEAFF. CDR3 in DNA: TGTGCCAGCAGCCAAGATTTGAGGCATGAAGCTTTCTTT.

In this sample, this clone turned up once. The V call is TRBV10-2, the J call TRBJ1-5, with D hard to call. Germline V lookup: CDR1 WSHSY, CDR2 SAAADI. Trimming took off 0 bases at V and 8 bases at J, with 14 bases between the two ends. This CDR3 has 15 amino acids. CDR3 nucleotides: TGCGCCAGCAGTGAGTCCTACGGCCTGAGGGAGCCCCAGCATTTT. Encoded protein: CASSESYGLREPQHF.

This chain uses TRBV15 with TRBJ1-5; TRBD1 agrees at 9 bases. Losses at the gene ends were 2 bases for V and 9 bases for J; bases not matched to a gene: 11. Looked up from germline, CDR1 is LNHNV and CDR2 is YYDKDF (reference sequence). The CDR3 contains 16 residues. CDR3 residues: CATSRPGQGRIVPQHF. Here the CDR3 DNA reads TGTGCCACCAGCAGACCTGGACAGGGGCGAATAGTGCCCCAGCATTTT.

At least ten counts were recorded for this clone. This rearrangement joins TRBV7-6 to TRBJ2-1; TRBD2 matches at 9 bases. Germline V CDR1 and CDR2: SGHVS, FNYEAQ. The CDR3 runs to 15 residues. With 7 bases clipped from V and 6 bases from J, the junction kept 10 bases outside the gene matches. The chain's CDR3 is CASTPGGGGANEQFF. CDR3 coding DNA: TGTGCCAGCACCCCCGGGGGCGGGGGGGCCAATGAGCAGTTCTTC.

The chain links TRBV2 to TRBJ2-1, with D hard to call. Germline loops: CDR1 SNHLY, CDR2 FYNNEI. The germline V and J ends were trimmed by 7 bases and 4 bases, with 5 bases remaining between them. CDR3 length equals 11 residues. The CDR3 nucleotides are TGTGCCAGCACTCTTTACAATGAGCAGTTCTTC. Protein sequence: CASTLYNEQFF.

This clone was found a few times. In DNA form, the CDR3 reads TGTGCCTCCAAACAGGGTGGTAGCACTGAAGCTTTCTTT. Its protein product is CASKQGGSTEAFF. The chain employs TRBV10-3 and TRBJ1-1; D is possibly TRBD1 (6 bases). The CDR3 covers 13 residues. Between the trimmed V and J ends, which lost 11 bases and 4 bases, there was a span of 17 bases. Germline V lookup: CDR1 ENHRY, CDR2 SYGVKD.

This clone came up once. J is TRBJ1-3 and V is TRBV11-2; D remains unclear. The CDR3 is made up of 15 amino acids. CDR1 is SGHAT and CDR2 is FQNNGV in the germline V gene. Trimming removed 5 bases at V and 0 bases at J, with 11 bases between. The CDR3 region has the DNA TGTGCCAGCAGCCTTAGCGGGCTCTCTGGAAACACCATATATTTT. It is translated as CASSLSGLSGNTIYF. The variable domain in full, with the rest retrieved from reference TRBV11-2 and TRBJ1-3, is EAGVAQSPRYKIIEKRQSVAFWCNPISGHATLYWYQQILGQGPKLLIQFQNNGVVDDSQLPKDRFSAERLKGVDSTLKIQPAKLEDSAVYLCASSLSGLSGNTIYFGEGSWLTVV.

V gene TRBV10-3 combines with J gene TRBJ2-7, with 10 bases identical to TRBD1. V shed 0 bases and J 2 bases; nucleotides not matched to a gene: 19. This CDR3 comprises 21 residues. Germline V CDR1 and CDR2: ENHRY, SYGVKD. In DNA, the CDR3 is TGTGCCATCAGTGAGTCGGGTATAGGTAGGACAGGGGGAACCATCGCCTACGAGCAGTACTTC. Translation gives CAISESGIGRTGGTIAYEQYF.

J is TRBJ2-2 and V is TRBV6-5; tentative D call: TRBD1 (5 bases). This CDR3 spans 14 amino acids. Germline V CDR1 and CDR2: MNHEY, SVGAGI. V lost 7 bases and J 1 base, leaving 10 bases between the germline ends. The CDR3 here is CASTRQLNTGELFF. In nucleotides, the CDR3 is TGTGCCAGCACTAGACAGCTGAACACCGGGGAGCTGTTTTTT.

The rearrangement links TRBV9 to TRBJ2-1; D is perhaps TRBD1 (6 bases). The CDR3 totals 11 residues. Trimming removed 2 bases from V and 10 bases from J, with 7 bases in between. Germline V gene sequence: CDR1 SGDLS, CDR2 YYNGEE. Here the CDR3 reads CASSVQGEQFF. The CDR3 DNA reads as TGTGCCAGCAGCGTCCAGGGGGAGCAGTTCTTC.

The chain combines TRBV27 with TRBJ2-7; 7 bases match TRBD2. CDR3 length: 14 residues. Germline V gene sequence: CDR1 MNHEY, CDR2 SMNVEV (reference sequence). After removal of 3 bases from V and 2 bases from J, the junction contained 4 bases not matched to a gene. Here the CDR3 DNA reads TGTGCCAGCAGTTTTCGGGGGGAGACCTACGAGCAGTACTTC. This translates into CASSFRGETYEQYF.

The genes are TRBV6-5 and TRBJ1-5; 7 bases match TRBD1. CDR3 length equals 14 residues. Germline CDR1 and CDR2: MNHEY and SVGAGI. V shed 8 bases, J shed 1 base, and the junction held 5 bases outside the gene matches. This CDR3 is CASGTDASNQPQHF. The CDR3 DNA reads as TGTGCCAGCGGGACAGACGCGAGCAATCAGCCCCAGCATTTT.